This T cell receptor (beta chain) appears in the sequencing data of a study of control samples from healthy donors and cancer patients. Method: immunoSEQ multiplex PCR; TCRdb's copy keeps in-frame clones and lacks some. The data show roughly 180,000 clones, 90% to 95% seen once. The sequence came from a woman between 18 and 29 years old in good health. Sequenced material: blood.

The CDR3 region has the DNA TGTGCCAGCAGCTTAGACTTCCGGGGAGCAACTGAAGCTTTCTTT. Amino acid sequence: CASSLDFRGATEAFF. The rearrangement joins TRBV7-2 to TRBJ1-1; D remains unclear. The CDR3 covers 15 residues. Germline V gene data show CDR1 as SGHTA and CDR2 as FQGNSA. V was cut by 1 base and J by 5 bases, with 14 bases left in between. Based on the CDR3 plus reference TRBV7-2 and TRBJ1-1, the full variable domain is GAGVSQSPSNKVTEKGKDVELRCDPISGHTALYWYRQSLGQGLEFLIYFQGNSAPDKSGLPSDRFSAERTGGSVSTLTIQRTQQEDSAVYLCASSLDFRGATEAFFGQGTRLTVV.